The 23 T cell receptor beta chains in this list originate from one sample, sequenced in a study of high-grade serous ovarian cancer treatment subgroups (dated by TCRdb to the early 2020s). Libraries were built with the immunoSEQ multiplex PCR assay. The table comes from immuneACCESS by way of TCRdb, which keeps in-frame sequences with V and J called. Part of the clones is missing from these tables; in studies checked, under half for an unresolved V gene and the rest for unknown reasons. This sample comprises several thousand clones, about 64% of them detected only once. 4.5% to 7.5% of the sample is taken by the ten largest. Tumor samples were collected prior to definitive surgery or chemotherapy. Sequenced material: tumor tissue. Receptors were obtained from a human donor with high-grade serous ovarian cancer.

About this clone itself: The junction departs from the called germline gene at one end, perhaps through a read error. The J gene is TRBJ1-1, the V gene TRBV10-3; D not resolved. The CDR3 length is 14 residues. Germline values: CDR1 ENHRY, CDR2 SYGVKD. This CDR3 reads CAISQPTLNAEAFF. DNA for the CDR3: TGTGCCATCAGCCAGCCCACCTTGAACGCTGAAGCTTTCTTT.

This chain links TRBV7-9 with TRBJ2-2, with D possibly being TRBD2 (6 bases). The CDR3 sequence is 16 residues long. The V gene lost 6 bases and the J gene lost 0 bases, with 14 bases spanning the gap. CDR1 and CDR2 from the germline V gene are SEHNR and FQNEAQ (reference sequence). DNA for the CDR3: TGTGCCAGCAGAGATGGGGCGGGATCGAACACCGGGGAGCTGTTTTTT. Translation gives CASRDGAGSNTGELFF.

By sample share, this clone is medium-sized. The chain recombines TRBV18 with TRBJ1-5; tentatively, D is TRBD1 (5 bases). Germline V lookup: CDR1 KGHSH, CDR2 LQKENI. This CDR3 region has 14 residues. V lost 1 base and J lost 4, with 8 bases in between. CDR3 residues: CASSPRQGNQPQHF. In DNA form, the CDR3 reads TGTGCCAGCTCACCACGGCAGGGAAATCAGCCCCAGCATTTT. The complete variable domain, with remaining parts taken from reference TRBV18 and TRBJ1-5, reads NAGVMQNPRHLVRRRGQEARLRCSPMKGHSHVYWYRQLPEEGLKFMVYLQKENIIDESGMPKERFSAEFPKEGPSILRIQQVVRGDSAAYFCASSPRQGNQPQHFGDGTRLSIL.

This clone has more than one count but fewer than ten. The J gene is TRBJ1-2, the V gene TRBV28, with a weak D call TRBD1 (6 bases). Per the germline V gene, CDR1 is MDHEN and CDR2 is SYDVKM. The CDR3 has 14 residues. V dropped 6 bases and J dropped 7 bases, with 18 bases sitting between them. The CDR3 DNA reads TGTGCCAGCAGCCGCGGCCAGGACAGAGGTGGCTACACCTTC. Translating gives CASSRGQDRGGYTF.

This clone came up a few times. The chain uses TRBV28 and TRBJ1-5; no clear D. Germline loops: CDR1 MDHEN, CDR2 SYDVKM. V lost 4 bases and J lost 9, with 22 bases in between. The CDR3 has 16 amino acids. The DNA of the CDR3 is TGTGCCAGCAGTTCACCTGATACGAGACTCAGTACGCCCCAGCATTTT. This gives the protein CASSSPDTRLSTPQHF.

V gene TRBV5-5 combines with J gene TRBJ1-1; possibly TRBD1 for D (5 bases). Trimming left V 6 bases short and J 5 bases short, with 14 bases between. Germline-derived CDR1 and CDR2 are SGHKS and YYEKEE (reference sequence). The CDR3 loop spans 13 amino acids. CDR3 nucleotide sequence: TGTGCCAGCAATCAGGGCGGAGGGACTGAAGCTTTCTTT. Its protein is CASNQGGGTEAFF.

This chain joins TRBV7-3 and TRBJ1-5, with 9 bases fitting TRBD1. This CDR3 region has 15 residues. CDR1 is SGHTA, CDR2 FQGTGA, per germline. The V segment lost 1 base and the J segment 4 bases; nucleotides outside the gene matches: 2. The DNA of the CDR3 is TGTGCCAGCAGCTTAAGTGGGACAGGGAATCAGCCCCAGCATTTT. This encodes CASSLSGTGNQPQHF.

The CDR3 DNA sequence: TGTGCCACCCTAGCTGGACAAATCCTCTCTGGGGCCAACGTCCTGACTTTC. Encoded protein: CATLAGQILSGANVLTF. This chain links TRBV28 with TRBJ2-6; D may correspond to TRBD1 or TRBD2 (5 bases each). The germline V gene encodes CDR1 MDHEN and CDR2 SYDVKM. Trimming cost V 10 bases and J 0 bases, with 19 bases left between them. The CDR3 is 17 residues long.

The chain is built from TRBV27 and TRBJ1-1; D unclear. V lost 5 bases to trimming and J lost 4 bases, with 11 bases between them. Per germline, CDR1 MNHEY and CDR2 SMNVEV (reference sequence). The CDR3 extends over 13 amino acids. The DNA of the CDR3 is TGTGCCAGCAGTCCCAATAAGGCCACTGAAGCTTTCTTT. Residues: CASSPNKATEAFF.

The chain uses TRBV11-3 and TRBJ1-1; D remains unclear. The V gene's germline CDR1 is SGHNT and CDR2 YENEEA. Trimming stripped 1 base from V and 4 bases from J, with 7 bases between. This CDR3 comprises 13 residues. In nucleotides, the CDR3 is TGTGCCAGCAGCTTAGGGAGCAGCACTGAAGCTTTCTTT. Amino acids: CASSLGSSTEAFF.

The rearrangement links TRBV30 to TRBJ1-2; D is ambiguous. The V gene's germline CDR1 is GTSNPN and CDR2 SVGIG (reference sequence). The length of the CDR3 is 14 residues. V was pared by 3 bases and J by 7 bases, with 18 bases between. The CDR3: CAWSLEGWSGGYTF. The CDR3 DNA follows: TGTGCCTGGAGCCTGGAAGGGTGGTCAGGTGGCTACACCTTC.

CDR3 sequence: CASSFGTPNQPQHF. In DNA form, the CDR3 reads TGTGCCAGCAGCTTCGGGACACCTAATCAGCCCCAGCATTTT. J is TRBJ1-5 and V is TRBV7-2, with D perhaps TRBD1 (6 bases). The germline V and J ends were trimmed by 3 bases and 4 bases, with 10 bases remaining between them. The CDR3 totals 14 residues. Germline lookup yields CDR1 SGHTA and CDR2 FQGNSA.

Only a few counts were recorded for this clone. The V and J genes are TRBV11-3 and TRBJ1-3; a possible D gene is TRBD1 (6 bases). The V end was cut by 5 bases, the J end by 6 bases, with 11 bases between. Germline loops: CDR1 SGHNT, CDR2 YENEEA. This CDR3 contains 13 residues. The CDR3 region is CASSGGHLNTIYF. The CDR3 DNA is TGTGCCAGCAGCGGGGGACACCTAAACACCATATATTTT.

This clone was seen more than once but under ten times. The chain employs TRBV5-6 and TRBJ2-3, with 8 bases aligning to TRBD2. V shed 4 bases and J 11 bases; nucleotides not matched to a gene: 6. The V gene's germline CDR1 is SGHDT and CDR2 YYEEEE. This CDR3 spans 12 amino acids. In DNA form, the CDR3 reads TGTGCCAGCAGCGACCTCCGGGGGGGGCAGTATTTT. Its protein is CASSDLRGGQYF.

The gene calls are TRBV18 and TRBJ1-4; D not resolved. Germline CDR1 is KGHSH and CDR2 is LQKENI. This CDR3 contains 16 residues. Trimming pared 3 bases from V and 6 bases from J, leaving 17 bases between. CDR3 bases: TGTGCCAGCTCACCTTCTCTAACGGGGTACGATGAAAAACTGTTTTTT. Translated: CASSPSLTGYDEKLFF.

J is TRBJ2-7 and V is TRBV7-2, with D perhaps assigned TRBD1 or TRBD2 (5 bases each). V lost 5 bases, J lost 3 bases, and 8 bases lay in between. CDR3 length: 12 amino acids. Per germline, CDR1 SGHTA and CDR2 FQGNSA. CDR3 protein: CASSRDLYEQYF. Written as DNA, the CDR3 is TGTGCCAGCAGCCGGGACCTCTACGAGCAGTACTTC.

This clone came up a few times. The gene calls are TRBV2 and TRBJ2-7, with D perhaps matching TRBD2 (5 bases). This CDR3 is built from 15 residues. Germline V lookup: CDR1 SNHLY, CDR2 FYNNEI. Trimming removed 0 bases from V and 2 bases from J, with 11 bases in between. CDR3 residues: CASSEASSGAYEQYF. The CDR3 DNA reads TGTGCCAGCAGTGAAGCATCCAGCGGAGCCTACGAGCAGTACTTC.

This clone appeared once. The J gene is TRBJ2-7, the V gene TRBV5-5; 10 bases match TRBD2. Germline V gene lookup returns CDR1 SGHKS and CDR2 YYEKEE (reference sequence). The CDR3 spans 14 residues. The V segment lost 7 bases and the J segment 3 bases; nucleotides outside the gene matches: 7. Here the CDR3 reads CASARTSGVYEQYF. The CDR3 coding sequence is TGTGCCAGCGCAAGGACTAGCGGAGTCTACGAGCAGTACTTC.

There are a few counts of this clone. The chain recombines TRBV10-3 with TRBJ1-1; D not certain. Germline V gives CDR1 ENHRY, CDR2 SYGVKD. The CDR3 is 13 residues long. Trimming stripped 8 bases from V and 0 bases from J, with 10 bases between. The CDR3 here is CAIAASMNTEAFF. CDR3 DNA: TGTGCCATCGCAGCGTCTATGAACACTGAAGCTTTCTTT.

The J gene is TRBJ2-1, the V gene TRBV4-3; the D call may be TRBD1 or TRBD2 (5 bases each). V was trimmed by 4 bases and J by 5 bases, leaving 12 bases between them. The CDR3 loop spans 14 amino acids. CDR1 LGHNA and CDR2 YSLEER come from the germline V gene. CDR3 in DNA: TGCGCCAGCAGCCCGTGGGACGTGGACAATGAGCAGTTCTTC. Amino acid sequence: CASSPWDVDNEQFF.

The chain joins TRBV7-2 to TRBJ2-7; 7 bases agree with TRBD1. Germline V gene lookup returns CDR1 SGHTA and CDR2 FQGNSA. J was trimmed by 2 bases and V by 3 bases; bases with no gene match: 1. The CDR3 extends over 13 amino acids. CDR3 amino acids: CASSFGTAYEQYF. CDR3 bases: TGTGCCAGCAGCTTTGGGACAGCCTACGAGCAGTACTTC.

The CDR3 is CASSPGHPMNTEAFF. CDR3 sequence (DNA): TGTGCCAGCTCGCCGGGACACCCCATGAACACTGAAGCTTTCTTT. The genes are TRBV18 and TRBJ1-1; perhaps TRBD1 as D (6 bases). V shed 6 bases and J shed 0 bases, with 14 bases lying between them. Germline loops: CDR1 KGHSH, CDR2 LQKENI. The CDR3 length is 15 residues.

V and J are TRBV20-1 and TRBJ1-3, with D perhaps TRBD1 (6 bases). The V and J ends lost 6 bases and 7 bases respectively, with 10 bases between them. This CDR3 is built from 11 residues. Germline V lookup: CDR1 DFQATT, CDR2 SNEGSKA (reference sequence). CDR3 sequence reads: CSARGGNTIYF. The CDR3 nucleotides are TGCAGTGCCCGAGGGGGGAACACCATATATTTT.